This TCR beta chain was captured by sequencing in a study of cytomegalovirus exposure and HLA in healthy donors. PCR used 60 Vbeta primers and 13 Jbeta primers. The protocol was immunoSEQ multiplex PCR, while the TCRdb copy is restricted to in-frame clones and leaves out a portion. The sample has about 270,000 clones, around 65% seen once. A few counts support this clone. Its antigen is not identified. Donors sampled were nominally healthy, though unrecorded immune exposures were likely. Study-wide findings and caveats: Reported findings show TCR beta sequences accurately forecast HLA-A and HLA-B alleles in most subjects. TCR beta V- and J-gene trimming was later associated with a missense DCLRE1C variant.

CDR3 length: 13 amino acids. The V end was cut by 5 bases, the J end by 4 bases, with 9 bases between. The V gene's germline CDR1 is SGHTA and CDR2 FQGNSA. The chain couples TRBV7-2 to TRBJ1-5; no definite D call. The TCR comes from a female donor in good health and CMV-seronegative. The sequencing input was PBMCs. The CDR3 spells CASSEGGNQPQHF. The CDR3 region has the DNA TGTGCCAGCAGCGAAGGAGGGAATCAGCCCCAGCATTTT.